This entry describes one TCR beta chain. Its antigen is unknown. Via MiXCR, TCRdb re-called the 5' RACE reads, giving one row per CDR3 protein. The top ten hold around 12% of the sample, which has 450,000 to 700,000 distinct CDR3 sequences, roughly 18% seen once. The CDR3 loop spans 15 amino acids. Germline V lookup: CDR1 SGDLS, CDR2 YYNGEE. Trimming removed 4 bases from V and 1 base from J, with 14 bases in between. This sample is part of a study of T-cell memory formation after mild COVID-19. Whole-study results and caveats: Clones that contracted from day 15 to 85 had balanced CD4/CD8; later expanders were CD4+ biased.

Sequenced input: PBMCs or a T cell subset sorted from them (not recorded which). V gene TRBV9 combines with J gene TRBJ1-1; the D gene is possibly TRBD1 (6 bases). The sequence came from an adult woman who had mild COVID-19 (a few samples of this study predate the infection). Cell type and time point are not known. The CDR3 bases are TGTGCCAGCAGCATCAGGGGAAACGAGAACACTGAAGCTTTCTTT. Translation gives CASSIRGNENTEAFF.